These 17 T cell receptor beta chains originate from one sample sequenced in a study of blood T cell repertoires in COVID-19. TCRdb's copy holds only in-frame clones and misses some; the assay was immunoSEQ multiplex PCR. The table lists just under 150,000 clones, 87% of them singletons. Sequenced: peripheral blood. The receptors come from a man aged 50 to 59 who had recovered from COVID-19.

The gene calls are TRBV19 and TRBJ2-2; D possibly corresponds to TRBD2 (5 bases). Trimming removed 0 bases at V and 4 bases at J, with 6 bases between. The germline gives CDR1 LNHDA, CDR2 SQIVND (reference sequence). The CDR3 contains 14 residues. The CDR3 coding sequence is TGTGCCAGTAGTATAGAAGGAGGCACCGGGGAGCTGTTTTTT. It translates to CASSIEGGTGELFF.

This rearrangement joins TRBV5-1 to TRBJ1-6, with a tentative D call TRBD1 (5 bases). Per germline, CDR1 SGHRS and CDR2 YFSETQ. V lost 0 bases and J lost 2, with 9 bases in between. The CDR3 spans 16 residues. The CDR3 region has the DNA TGCGCCAGCAGCTTGGCGGAGACAGCCTATAATTCACCCCTCCACTTT. Translating it yields CASSLAETAYNSPLHF.

This clone was recorded a few times. The DNA for the CDR3 is TGTGCCTGGGACAGGGAGTGGAGGACTGAAGCTTTCTTT. It is translated as CAWDREWRTEAFF. The J gene is TRBJ1-1, the V gene TRBV30; 7 nucleotides match TRBD1. The CDR3 spans 13 residues. V lost 5 bases to trimming and J lost 5 bases; unmatched junction nucleotides: 8. The germline gives CDR1 GTSNPN, CDR2 SVGIG (reference sequence).

The V call is TRBV19, the J call TRBJ1-3; D is possibly TRBD1 (6 bases). The CDR3 consists of 16 residues. Germline loops: CDR1 LNHDA, CDR2 SQIVND (reference sequence). V lost 8 bases, J lost 3 bases, and 20 bases lay in between. The CDR3 region is CASRDVGAVNGNTIYF. In DNA, the CDR3 is TGTGCCAGTCGTGACGTGGGGGCGGTAAATGGAAACACCATATATTTT. Filled out from reference TRBV19 and TRBJ1-3, the complete variable domain reads DGGITQSPKYLFRKEGQNVTLSCEQNLNHDAMYWYRQDPGQGLRLIYYSQIVNDFQKGDIAEGYSVSREKKESFPLTVTSAQKNPTAFYLCASRDVGAVNGNTIYFGEGSWLTVV.

The chain combines TRBV3-1 (or the pseudogene TRBV3-2) with TRBJ2-7; D gene uncertain. Germline V lookup: CDR1 LGHDT, CDR2 YNNKEL (reference sequence). Between the trimmed V and J ends, which lost 3 bases and 2 bases, there was a span of 8 bases. This CDR3 is 13 amino acids long. The CDR3 is CASSHHTAYEQYF. For the CDR3, the DNA is TGTGCCAGCAGCCACCACACAGCCTACGAGCAGTACTTC.

This clone was counted once. The chain joins TRBV4-3 to TRBJ1-1; unclear D gene. CDR1 is LGHNA and CDR2 is YSLEER in the germline V gene. V lost 4 bases to trimming and J lost 0 bases, with 18 bases between them. The CDR3 length is 17 residues. CDR3 loop: CASSPRVEDPMNTEAFF. The CDR3 coding sequence is TGCGCCAGCAGCCCCCGAGTAGAGGATCCCATGAACACTGAAGCTTTCTTT.

V is TRBV11-3 and J is TRBJ1-1; TRBD1 agrees at 12 bases. V lost 5 bases, J lost 0 bases, and 10 bases stayed unmatched. Germline CDR1 reads SGHNT; CDR2 reads YENEEA. The CDR3 extends over 18 amino acids. The CDR3 region has the DNA TGTGCCAGCAGCCTATCAGGGACAGGGGGCTTCATGAACACTGAAGCTTTCTTT. Amino acid sequence: CASSLSGTGGFMNTEAFF.

This chain connects TRBV7-2 to TRBJ1-4, with D unresolved. The V and J ends lost 2 bases and 3 bases respectively, with 7 bases between them. Germline V gene data show CDR1 as SGHTA and CDR2 as FQGNSA. This CDR3 is 14 amino acids long. The CDR3 is CASSLSQANEKLFF. The CDR3 coding sequence is TGTGCCAGCAGCTTAAGTCAGGCTAATGAAAAACTGTTTTTT.

The chain links TRBV18 to TRBJ2-6; D perhaps matches TRBD2 (6 bases). This CDR3 spans 15 amino acids. V gave up 0 bases and J gave up 12 bases, with 15 bases separating them. Germline V gene lookup returns CDR1 KGHSH and CDR2 LQKENI. This CDR3 reads CASSPPMEGLTVLTF. The CDR3, as DNA: TGTGCCAGCTCACCACCGATGGAGGGACTTACCGTCCTGACTTTC.

This clone was found a few times. The chain uses TRBV5-1 and TRBJ2-2, with TRBD2 identical over 10 bases. CDR3 size: 17 residues. Germline assignment: CDR1 SGHRS and CDR2 YFSETQ. V lost 4 bases and J lost 1; bases outside the gene matches: 7. The CDR3 sequence is CASSPDSSGGNTGELFF. The CDR3 DNA reads TGCGCCAGCAGCCCAGATTCTAGCGGGGGGAACACCGGGGAGCTGTTTTTT.

The chain combines TRBV7-8 with TRBJ2-7; 9 bases are shared with TRBD2. CDR1 and CDR2 from the germline V gene are SGHVS and FQNEAQ. V dropped 2 bases and J dropped 5; count of bases not matched to a gene: 4. The CDR3 has 14 amino acids. In DNA form, the CDR3 reads TGTGCCAGCAGCTTATGGCGGGGGGGCAACGAGCAGTACTTC. This codes for CASSLWRGGNEQYF.

The gene calls are TRBV7-9 and TRBJ1-3; D possibly corresponds to TRBD1 (6 bases). This CDR3 comprises 16 residues. Trimming removed 1 base at V and 0 bases at J, with 10 bases between. Germline-derived CDR1 and CDR2 are SEHNR and FQNEAQ (reference sequence). The CDR3 loop reads CASSLGQAPSGNTIYF. The CDR3 coding sequence is TGTGCCAGCAGCTTAGGACAGGCCCCCTCTGGAAACACCATATATTTT.

This chain joins TRBV24-1 and TRBJ2-1; 12 nucleotides align to TRBD2. V shed 2 bases, J shed 4 bases, and the junction held 5 bases outside the gene matches. The CDR3 spans 17 residues. In germline, CDR1 is KGHDR, CDR2 SFDVKD. The CDR3 is CATSDSRTSGVYNEQFF. For the CDR3, the DNA is TGTGCCACCAGTGATTCGAGGACTAGCGGGGTATACAATGAGCAGTTCTTC.

This chain uses TRBV12-5 with TRBJ1-1; D call uncertain. The CDR3 loop spans 12 amino acids. In germline, CDR1 is LGHNT, CDR2 FRNRAP. Trimming cost V 2 bases and J 6 bases, with 7 bases left between them. The CDR3 DNA follows: TGTGCTAGTGGTTTGTTCCGGGCTGAAGCTTTCTTT. Protein sequence: CASGLFRAEAFF.

Notes on this clone: An end of the junction does not agree with germline; a read error may underlie this. The chain is built from TRBV7-8 and TRBJ2-2; 8 nucleotides agree with TRBD1. Germline CDR1 is SGHVS and CDR2 is FQNEAQ. The CDR3 totals 12 residues. The CDR3 reads CAGRGLTGELFF. The CDR3, as DNA: TGTGCCGGCAGGGGGCTAACCGGGGAGCTGTTTTTT.

The chain is built from TRBV5-1 and TRBJ1-2; D gene unclear. The CDR3 loop spans 14 amino acids. V was cut by 2 bases and J by 2 bases, with 10 bases left in between. Germline loops: CDR1 SGHRS, CDR2 YFSETQ. CDR3 nucleotides: TGCGCCAGCAGCTTTACGGGAGGCAACTATGGCTACACCTTC. This gives the protein CASSFTGGNYGYTF.

V usage is TRBV11-3 and J usage is TRBJ2-3, with 11 bases identical to TRBD2. CDR3 length equals 17 residues. Germline V gives CDR1 SGHNT, CDR2 YENEEA. J lost 2 bases, V lost 4 bases, and 8 bases had no gene match. This chain's CDR3 is CASSSGTSGFFTDTQYF. In nucleotides, the CDR3 is TGTGCCAGCAGCTCAGGGACTAGCGGTTTTTTCACAGATACGCAGTATTTT.